The 16 T cell receptor beta chains listed next were all sequenced from one sample in a study of blood T cell repertoires in COVID-19 (TCRdb year 2020). Libraries were constructed by the immunoSEQ multiplex PCR assay. TCRdb took over this immuneACCESS table, retaining in-frame rearrangements with V and J assigned. Such tables are incomplete; in checked studies, under half of the missing clones stem from an unresolved V gene, and the remainder is unexplained. The sample yields around 60,000 clones; 83% were counted once. Roughly 10% of the sample is taken by the ten largest. Specimen: peripheral blood. These receptors were taken from a man between 45 and 60 years old with COVID-19, enrolled during active disease.

This rearrangement joins TRBV27 to TRBJ2-3; 10 nucleotides align to TRBD2. Per the germline V gene, CDR1 is MNHEY and CDR2 is SMNVEV (reference sequence). The CDR3 length is 15 residues. The V segment lost 5 bases and the J segment 6 bases; nucleotides outside the gene matches: 8. The CDR3 reads CASSNPSGRTDTQYF. CDR3 coding DNA: TGTGCCAGCAGTAACCCTAGCGGGAGAACGGATACGCAGTATTTT.

The V gene is TRBV2, the J gene TRBJ2-7; D is perhaps TRBD1 (6 bases). The germline V and J ends were trimmed by 5 bases and 2 bases, with 10 bases remaining between them. The CDR3 loop spans 13 amino acids. CDR1 is SNHLY and CDR2 is FYNNEI in the germline V gene. CDR3 nucleotide sequence: TGTGCCAGCAGTCCTGGACAGCCCTACGAGCAGTACTTC. Translated: CASSPGQPYEQYF.

The chain recombines TRBV5-1 with TRBJ2-2; possible D gene TRBD1, 6 bases. The CDR3 is 14 residues long. Germline V gene data show CDR1 as SGHRS and CDR2 as YFSETQ. Trimming removed 0 bases at V and 4 bases at J, with 7 bases between. CDR3: CASSLGGPTGELFF. CDR3 in DNA: TGCGCCAGCAGCTTGGGGGGGCCCACCGGGGAGCTGTTTTTT.

There are a few counts of this clone. The J gene is TRBJ1-3, the V gene TRBV9; D is unclear. In germline, CDR1 is SGDLS, CDR2 YYNGEE. The CDR3 covers 14 residues. V was pared by 0 bases and J by 0 bases, with 4 bases between. The CDR3 here is CASSVGSSGNTIYF. The CDR3 DNA follows: TGTGCCAGCAGCGTAGGGAGCTCTGGAAACACCATATATTTT.

This chain links TRBV21-1 with TRBJ1-4; the D call of TRBD1 is as the table states it, not checked on the DNA. TRBV21-1 is tagged as a pseudogene. The CDR3 runs to 15 residues. CDR3 sequence: CASSTPYCQVVYLFF. The CDR3 nucleotides are TGTGCCAGCAGCACCCCGTACTGCCAGGTCGTTTATCTGTTTTTT.

Points on this clone: The final CDR3 position lacks the conserved phenylalanine or tryptophan, pointing to a likely read error. The DNA is left out, because the CDR3 cannot be placed on it with certainty; the CDR3 is given as TCRdb lists it. The chain carries TRBV28 and TRBJ1-2. Germline V CDR1 and CDR2: MDHEN, SYDVKM. The CDR3 adds up to 13 amino acids, both ends counted. The CDR3: CASSLSPPAAGHL.

The genes are TRBV6-6 and TRBJ1-3, with 8 positions matching TRBD1. After removal of 5 bases from V and 7 bases from J, the junction contained 4 bases not matched to a gene. CDR3 length: 13 residues. In germline, CDR1 is MNHNY, CDR2 SVGAGI (reference sequence). CDR3 in DNA: TGTGCCAGCAGTGACAGGGGTAGGAACACCATATATTTT. Encoded protein: CASSDRGRNTIYF.

This rearrangement joins TRBV5-4 to TRBJ1-1, with 8 bases identical to TRBD1. Germline assignment: CDR1 SGHNT and CDR2 YYREEE (reference sequence). V shed 0 bases and J 5 bases; nucleotides not matched to a gene: 3. There are 14 residues in the CDR3. The DNA of the CDR3 is TGTGCCAGCAGCTTGGGACAGGGGAGAACTGAAGCTTTCTTT. Translating it yields CASSLGQGRTEAFF.

The chain is built from TRBV6-5 and TRBJ1-5; D not resolved. The CDR3 has 13 amino acids. V was pared by 6 bases and J by 7 bases, with 13 bases between. Germline V gene lookup returns CDR1 MNHEY and CDR2 SVGAGI. The CDR3 loop reads CASRASPGQPQHF. The CDR3 region has the DNA TGTGCCAGCAGGGCGTCACCGGGGCAGCCCCAGCATTTT.

The chain combines TRBV19 with TRBJ1-2; 9 nucleotides line up with TRBD1. The CDR3 is 16 amino acids. V lost 3 bases, J lost 4 bases, and 9 bases stayed unmatched. The V gene's germline CDR1 is LNHDA and CDR2 SQIVND (reference sequence). This CDR3 is CASSMRIQQGAYGYTF. The CDR3 coding sequence is TGTGCCAGTAGTATGCGTATCCAACAGGGGGCCTATGGCTACACCTTC.

The chain has TRBV29-1 and TRBJ2-7; D may be TRBD1 (5 bases). Germline loops: CDR1 SQVTM, CDR2 ANQGSEA. Trimming stripped 7 bases from V and 7 bases from J, with 14 bases between. The CDR3 is made up of 11 amino acids. CDR3 in DNA: TGCAGCGCCGCAAGGGGCAGTGAGCAGTACTTC. Amino acids: CSAARGSEQYF.

This chain connects TRBV7-9 to TRBJ1-2, with unresolved D. With 5 bases removed from V and 6 bases from J, the gap between germline ends came to 19 bases. The CDR3 is 15 amino acids. Germline V CDR1 and CDR2: SEHNR, FQNEAQ (reference sequence). The CDR3 here is CASSPRGAQGDGYTF. CDR3 nucleotides: TGTGCCAGCAGCCCCAGAGGAGCCCAAGGAGATGGCTACACCTTC. Based on the CDR3 plus reference TRBV7-9 and TRBJ1-2, the full variable domain is DTGVSQNPRHKITKRGQNVTFRCDPISEHNRLYWYRQTLGQGPEFLTYFQNEAQLEKSRLLSDRFSAERPKGSFSTLEIQRTEQGDSAMYLCASSPRGAQGDGYTFGSGTRLTVV.

The V and J genes are TRBV5-1 and TRBJ2-2, with 8 bases aligning to TRBD2. CDR1 and CDR2 (germline): SGHRS, YFSETQ. This CDR3 spans 17 amino acids. The ends lost 0 bases at V and 4 bases at J; junction bases unmatched: 8. CDR3 region: CASSLVRRGDFTGELFF. CDR3 coding DNA: TGCGCCAGCAGCTTGGTGCGGCGGGGGGATTTCACCGGGGAGCTGTTTTTT.

The gene calls are TRBV19 and TRBJ2-7, with 11 bases identical to TRBD1. V was pared by 5 bases and J by 5 bases, with 11 bases of the junction left unmatched. CDR1 is LNHDA and CDR2 is SQIVND in the germline V gene (reference sequence). The CDR3 contains 16 residues. The CDR3 loop is CASSDRWDRGTNEQYF. The CDR3 DNA follows: TGTGCCAGTAGTGACCGATGGGACAGGGGGACAAACGAGCAGTACTTC. Full variable domain (outside the CDR3, taken from reference TRBV19 and TRBJ2-7): DGGITQSPKYLFRKEGQNVTLSCEQNLNHDAMYWYRQDPGQGLRLIYYSQIVNDFQKGDIAEGYSVSREKKESFPLTVTSAQKNPTAFYLCASSDRWDRGTNEQYFGPGTRLTVT.

The V and J genes are TRBV28 and TRBJ2-5, with a tentative D call TRBD2 (5 bases). Germline-derived CDR1 and CDR2 are MDHEN and SYDVKM. This CDR3 comprises 14 residues. V dropped 0 bases and J dropped 5 bases, with 10 bases sitting between them. The CDR3 sequence: CASSLWGGGETQYF. The CDR3 DNA reads TGTGCCAGCAGTTTATGGGGTGGCGGGGAGACCCAGTACTTC.

The rearrangement links TRBV5-1 to TRBJ2-1, with 14 bases lining up with TRBD2. J lost 8 bases, V lost 1 base, and 5 bases had no gene match. The germline CDR1 and CDR2 sequences are SGHRS and YFSETQ. CDR3 length: 16 amino acids. The CDR3 DNA reads as TGCGCCAGCAGCTTGATGACTAGCGGGAGGGCGTATGAGCAGTTCTTC. This codes for CASSLMTSGRAYEQFF.